These 6 T cell receptor beta chains share one sample of origin, sequenced in a study of blood T cell repertoires in COVID-19. Sequencing used immunoSEQ multiplex PCR; TCRdb keeps in-frame clones, though not all of them. The table shows 150,000 to 200,000 clones, with around 82% occurring only once. The sample comprised peripheral blood. The receptors originated from a woman in her thirties or forties with COVID-19, enrolled during active disease.

This rearrangement joins TRBV6-5 to TRBJ2-3, with D hard to call. The CDR3 contains 11 residues. CDR1 MNHEY and CDR2 SVGAGI come from the germline V gene. Trimming took off 7 bases at V and 13 bases at J, with 15 bases between the two ends. The CDR3 nucleotides are TGTGCCAGCATACATGTGGGTCGGGAGTATTTT. Encoded protein: CASIHVGREYF.

CDR3 residues: CASTPGSSKLFF. CDR3 in DNA: TGTGCCAGCACCCCGGGGTCGTCGAAGCTGTTTTTT. The J gene is TRBJ2-2, the V gene TRBV6-5; a possible D gene is TRBD2 (5 bases). Germline values: CDR1 MNHEY, CDR2 SVGAGI. The CDR3 extends over 12 amino acids. V was cut by 7 bases and J by 12 bases, with 15 bases left in between.

The chain uses TRBV28 and TRBJ2-7, with 8 nucleotides matching TRBD2. V dropped 10 bases and J dropped 6; count of bases not matched to a gene: 5. The CDR3 consists of 11 residues. Germline assignment: CDR1 MDHEN and CDR2 SYDVKM. CDR3 in amino acids: CATGTSSEQYF. The CDR3 bases are TGTGCCACCGGGACTAGTTCCGAGCAGTACTTC.

The rearrangement uses TRBV11-2 and TRBJ2-7; the match to TRBD2 covers 9 bases. The germline CDR1 and CDR2 sequences are SGHAT and FQNNGV. V shed 5 bases, J shed 4 bases, and the junction held 6 bases outside the gene matches. The CDR3 consists of 14 residues. The CDR3 loop reads CASSVFSGRYEQYF. The CDR3 nucleotides are TGTGCCAGCAGCGTTTTTAGCGGGAGATACGAGCAGTACTTC.

The chain recombines TRBV7-8 with TRBJ2-1; D is perhaps TRBD1 (7 bases). The CDR3 runs 19 residues. CDR1 and CDR2 (germline): SGHVS, FQNEAQ. V was pared by 2 bases and J by 7 bases, with 27 bases between. The CDR3 loop reads CASSLLPPLGGGARNEQFF. The CDR3 nucleotides are TGTGCCAGCAGCTTATTACCCCCCCTAGGAGGGGGCGCGAGGAATGAGCAGTTCTTC.

The V call is TRBV27, the J call TRBJ2-5, with a weak D call TRBD2 (5 bases). V was shortened by 5 bases and J by 2 bases, with 9 bases between the two germline ends. The CDR3 loop spans 13 amino acids. CDR1 is MNHEY and CDR2 is SMNVEV in the germline V gene (reference sequence). The CDR3 is CASSPRLQETQYF. CDR3 sequence (DNA): TGTGCCAGCAGTCCTAGACTACAAGAGACCCAGTACTTC.